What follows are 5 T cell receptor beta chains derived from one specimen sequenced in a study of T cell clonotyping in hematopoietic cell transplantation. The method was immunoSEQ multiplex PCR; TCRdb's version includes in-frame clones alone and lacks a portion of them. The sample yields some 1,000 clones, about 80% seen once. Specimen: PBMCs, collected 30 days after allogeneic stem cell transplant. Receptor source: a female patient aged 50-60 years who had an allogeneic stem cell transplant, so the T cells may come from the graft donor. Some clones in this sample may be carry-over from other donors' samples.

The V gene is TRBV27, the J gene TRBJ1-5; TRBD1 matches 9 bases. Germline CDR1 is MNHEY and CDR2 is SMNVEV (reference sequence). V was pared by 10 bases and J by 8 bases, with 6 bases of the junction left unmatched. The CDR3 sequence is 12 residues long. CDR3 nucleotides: TGTGCCACCGGGACAGGGTTGGAGCCCCAGCATTTT. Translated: CATGTGLEPQHF.

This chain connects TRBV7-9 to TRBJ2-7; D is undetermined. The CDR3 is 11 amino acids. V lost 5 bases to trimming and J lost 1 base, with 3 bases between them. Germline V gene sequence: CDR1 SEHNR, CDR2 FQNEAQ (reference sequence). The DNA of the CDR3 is TGTGCCAGCAGCGCATCCTACGAGCAGTACTTC. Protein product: CASSASYEQYF.

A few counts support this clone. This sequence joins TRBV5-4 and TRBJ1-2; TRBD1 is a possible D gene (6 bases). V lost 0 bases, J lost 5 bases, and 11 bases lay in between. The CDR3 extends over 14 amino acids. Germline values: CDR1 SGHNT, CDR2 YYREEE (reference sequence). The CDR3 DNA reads TGTGCCAGCAGCTTGGACAGGGACTCATATGGCTACACCTTC. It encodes CASSLDRDSYGYTF.

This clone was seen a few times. CDR3 in amino acids: CASSQPGQYNSPLHF. The CDR3 DNA sequence: TGCGCCAGCAGCCAGCCGGGACAGTATAATTCACCCCTCCACTTT. The gene calls are TRBV4-1 and TRBJ1-6; 7 nucleotides line up with TRBD1. Germline lookup yields CDR1 MGHRA and CDR2 YSYEKL. CDR3 length: 15 amino acids. V shed 3 bases and J 4 bases; nucleotides not matched to a gene: 3.

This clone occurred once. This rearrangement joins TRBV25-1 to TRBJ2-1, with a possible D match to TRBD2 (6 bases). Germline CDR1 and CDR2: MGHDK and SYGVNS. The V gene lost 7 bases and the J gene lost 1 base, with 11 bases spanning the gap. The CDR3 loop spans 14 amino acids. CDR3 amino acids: CASTLGSSYNEQFF. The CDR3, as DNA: TGTGCCAGCACCCTCGGGAGTTCCTACAATGAGCAGTTCTTC.